This is a list of T cell receptor beta chains from one sample in a study of neurological immune-mediated disorders. TCRdb fed the 5' RACE reads into MiXCR, producing one record per CDR3 protein. Of about 58,000 distinct CDR3 sequences detected, more than 3% appear once; the ten largest clones hold 1.5% to 2%. Source material: PBMCs. These receptors came from a young man with multiple sclerosis. The conserved cysteine and the conserved F or W are not part of the CDR3 here.

v_call cdr3_aa
TRBV29-1 SVIPSSGGEANTGELF
TRBV5-1 ASRDRATNTEAF
TRBV20-1 SARRPLNEQF
TRBV20-1 SAKTSGGAFETQY
TRBV7-9 ASSLGYTYEQY
TRBV5-1 ASSLQPSGGMNTEAF
TRBV11-2 ASSLAGTAYQETQY
TRBV7-9 ASSSPDYQETQY
TRBV20-1 SARDIRRDTNIQY
TRBV5-1 ASSLKGPTEAF
TRBV15 ATSSRAGANVLT
TRBV7-8 ASSLEGNEKLF
TRBV12-3/TRBV12-4 ASSPPSRGYGYT
TRBV3-1 ASSQDSGGGLGTEAF
TRBV7-9 ASSPRDRIGGYT
TRBV10-3 AISEGRDTDTQY
TRBV5-1 ASSPSGTDTQY
TRBV20-1 SARPLNGGDTQY
TRBV5-6 ASSSTRGFSEAF
TRBV4-1 ASSLHYIWGRNQPQH
TRBV20-1 SARDLLGTGIYEQY
TRBV5-6 ASSYPVGNTIY
TRBV6-5 ATQGGNSPLN
TRBV7-2 ASSVKRLAGNTDTQY
TRBV20-1 SAARGSGNTIY
TRBV5-6 ASSFGGSYEQY
TRBV5-8 ASPGTSDLNEQF
TRBV5-1 ASSWGTGGEQF
TRBV19 ASSTSGTTDTQY
TRBV5-1 ASSLTGGGETQY
TRBV20-1 SASESGSSYNEQF
TRBV5-6 ASSLGQALYEQY
TRBV5-1 ASSLTSSGGAYNEQF
TRBV20-1 SARDRHRTVYNSPLH
TRBV5-1 ASSLGGQGYEQF
TRBV5-1 ASSLRIDRNSPLH
TRBV20-1 SAPQSNQETQY
TRBV9 ASSSDTGTVLGYT
TRBV20-1 SATQETQY
TRBV20-1 SAREVSGSPHEQY
TRBV20-1 SARGTYSYEQY